A single sample gave rise to the 25 T cell receptor beta chains below, sequenced in a study of tumour-infiltrating T cells in Burkitt lymphoma. Method: immunoSEQ multiplex PCR; TCRdb's copy keeps in-frame clones and lacks some. The sample lists more than 40,000 clones, 30% to 40% occurring once. The sequenced sample was tumor tissue. All receptors derive from a human donor with Burkitt lymphoma.

The chain is built from TRBV6-6 and TRBJ1-2, with 7 bases matching TRBD1. Trimming took 6 bases from V and 2 from J; bases not matched to a gene: 9. The germline CDR1 and CDR2 sequences are MNHNY and SVGAGI (reference sequence). CDR3 size: 15 residues. As DNA, the CDR3 is TGTGCCAGCAGGGCCTCCGGGACAGTCAACTATGGCTACACCTTC. Translated, it gives CASRASGTVNYGYTF.

The table lists this clone with a few counts. The V and J genes are TRBV6-1 and TRBJ1-1; D is uncertain. CDR1 MNHNS and CDR2 SASEGT come from the germline V gene. V gave up 10 bases and J gave up 0 bases, with 12 bases separating them. CDR3 length: 13 amino acids. CDR3 nucleotide sequence: TGTGCCACCATTTCACTACTGAACACTGAAGCTTTCTTT. Encoded protein: CATISLLNTEAFF.

This chain connects TRBV6-5 to TRBJ2-3; D is undetermined. This CDR3 comprises 15 residues. Looked up from germline, CDR1 is MNHEY and CDR2 is SVGAGI. V was pared by 6 bases and J by 2 bases, with 15 bases between. The CDR3 nucleotides read TGTGCCAGCAGGCCCCTAAGGCGCCACACAGATACGCAGTATTTT. Amino acid sequence: CASRPLRRHTDTQYF.

This clone was counted only a few times. V gene TRBV2 combines with J gene TRBJ2-3, with a possible D match to TRBD2 (5 bases). The CDR3 runs to 15 residues. The ends were cut back, 8 bases at V and 0 bases at J, with 15 bases in the middle. Germline CDR1 and CDR2: SNHLY and FYNNEI. The CDR3 sequence: CASRALTGSTDTQYF. The CDR3 region has the DNA TGTGCCAGCCGGGCCCTAACGGGGAGCACAGATACGCAGTATTTT.

The chain employs TRBV10-3 and TRBJ1-5, with D maybe TRBD1 (5 bases). CDR3 length: 17 amino acids. The germline CDR1 and CDR2 sequences are ENHRY and SYGVKD. V was shortened by 4 bases and J by 3 bases, with 19 bases between the two germline ends. This CDR3 reads CAISGFVAGILNQPQHF. DNA for the CDR3: TGTGCCATCAGTGGGTTCGTGGCAGGGATACTCAATCAGCCCCAGCATTTT.

J is TRBJ1-2 and V is TRBV7-9; D gene unclear. The V gene lost 4 bases and the J gene lost 0 bases, with 9 bases spanning the gap. From germline, CDR1 is SEHNR and CDR2 FQNEAQ (reference sequence). CDR3 size: 14 residues. CDR3 DNA sequence: TGTGCCAGCAGCTACGACCGAGCTAACTATGGCTACACCTTC. Residues: CASSYDRANYGYTF.

The genes are TRBV7-8 and TRBJ1-6, with TRBD1 identical over 7 bases. This CDR3 has 16 amino acids. Germline V gene data show CDR1 as SGHVS and CDR2 as FQNEAQ. With V trimmed by 5 bases and J by 10 bases, 14 bases remained unmatched. The CDR3 bases are TGTGCCAGCAGCCCGACGTTGGGACAGTATGGGTCACCCCTCCACTTT. It specifies CASSPTLGQYGSPLHF.

A few counts support this clone. The rearrangement links TRBV29-1 to TRBJ2-7; 11 nucleotides align to TRBD2. The germline V gene has CDR1 SQVTM and CDR2 ANQGSEA. With V trimmed by 4 bases and J by 7 bases, 12 bases remained unmatched. This CDR3 is built from 15 residues. CDR3 DNA sequence: TGCAGCGTTGGGTTCCAGACTAGCGGGGCCGGGGAGCAGTACTTC. Encoded protein: CSVGFQTSGAGEQYF.

This clone was observed once. The J gene is TRBJ1-1, the V gene TRBV7-6, with D possibly TRBD1 on 5 matching bases. The CDR3 is 17 amino acids. V was cut by 2 bases and J by 3 bases, with 19 bases left in between. Germline V lookup: CDR1 SGHVS, CDR2 FNYEAQ. The CDR3 loop is CASSLLPRETGDTEAFF. In DNA, the CDR3 is TGTGCCAGCAGCTTACTCCCCCGAGAGACGGGGGACACTGAAGCTTTCTTT.

This rearrangement joins TRBV27 to TRBJ1-1; weak D call: TRBD1 (5 bases). Germline V gene sequence: CDR1 MNHEY, CDR2 SMNVEV (reference sequence). This CDR3 is 14 amino acids long. V gave up 2 bases and J gave up 6 bases, with 13 bases separating them. The CDR3 DNA reads as TGTGCCAGCAGTTTAGGGATTAGGGGACCTGAAGCTTTCTTT. Encoded protein: CASSLGIRGPEAFF.

This chain joins TRBV5-4 and TRBJ1-1; no clear D gene. CDR1 SGHNT and CDR2 YYREEE come from the germline V gene (reference sequence). The CDR3 extends over 14 amino acids. V shed 1 base and J shed 4 bases, with 11 bases lying between them. CDR3 nucleotide sequence: TGTGCCAGCAGCTTGTTCCTCCGGGCCACTGAAGCTTTCTTT. This encodes CASSLFLRATEAFF.

This chain uses TRBV7-9 with TRBJ2-7; 7 bases line up with TRBD2. With V trimmed by 5 bases and J by 2 bases, 6 bases remained unmatched. Germline-derived CDR1 and CDR2 are SEHNR and FQNEAQ (reference sequence). The CDR3 has 14 residues. DNA of the CDR3: TGTGCCAGCAGCGCCCGGGACTACCCCTACGAGCAGTACTTC. This codes for CASSARDYPYEQYF.

This clone was found a few times. The CDR3 region has the DNA TGTGCCAGCAAAACCGGAACTGCGCCGAATTCACCCCTCCACTTT. This gives the protein CASKTGTAPNSPLHF. J is TRBJ1-6 and V is TRBV6-5, with no clear D. The CDR3 is 15 residues long. Looked up from germline, CDR1 is MNHEY and CDR2 is SVGAGI. With 7 bases removed from V and 7 bases from J, the gap between germline ends came to 17 bases.

This sequence joins TRBV29-1 and TRBJ1-1; no firm D call. The germline CDR1 and CDR2 sequences are SQVTM and ANQGSEA. The CDR3 runs to 12 residues. The V end lost 2 bases, the J end lost 1 base, and 5 bases lay between the germline ends. The CDR3 here is CSVEKWNTEAFF. In DNA, the CDR3 is TGCAGCGTTGAAAAGTGGAACACTGAAGCTTTCTTT.

This clone was seen only a few times. The CDR3 loop reads CASRTGTGPTSGANVLTF. The CDR3 region has the DNA TGTGCCAGCAGGACCGGGACAGGGCCCACCTCTGGGGCCAACGTCCTGACTTTC. This rearrangement joins TRBV5-4 to TRBJ2-6; 9 bases match TRBD1. This CDR3 spans 18 amino acids. Unmatched junction bases numbered 9, after V lost 5 bases and J lost 0 bases. The germline gives CDR1 SGHNT, CDR2 YYREEE (reference sequence).

The chain recombines TRBV10-3 with TRBJ2-5; D possibly matches TRBD1 or TRBD2 (5 bases each). V was trimmed by 0 bases and J by 7 bases, leaving 18 bases between them. The CDR3 loop spans 16 amino acids. Germline lookup yields CDR1 ENHRY and CDR2 SYGVKD. This CDR3 reads CAISESPLTGLVTQYF. The CDR3 DNA reads as TGTGCCATCAGTGAGTCGCCCCTAACGGGGCTGGTGACCCAGTACTTC.

The V call is TRBV19, the J call TRBJ1-4; TRBD1 is a possible D gene (6 bases). This CDR3 is 15 amino acids long. V was clipped by 3 bases and J by 5 bases, with 13 bases between them. Germline loops: CDR1 LNHDA, CDR2 SQIVND (reference sequence). The CDR3 DNA reads as TGTGCCAGTAGTATCCAGGGGCTGCGAAATGAAAAACTGTTTTTT. Translation: CASSIQGLRNEKLFF.

This clone turned up a few times. The V call is TRBV6-5, the J call TRBJ1-1; D remains ambiguous. This CDR3 spans 14 amino acids. Per germline, CDR1 MNHEY and CDR2 SVGAGI. Trimming removed 5 bases from V and 1 base from J, with 11 bases in between. CDR3 loop: CASSPGSWNTEAFF. The CDR3 DNA follows: TGTGCCAGCAGTCCCGGTTCTTGGAACACTGAAGCTTTCTTT.

The chain employs TRBV7-9 and TRBJ2-3, with D possibly being TRBD1 or TRBD2 (6 bases each). Germline assignment: CDR1 SEHNR and CDR2 FQNEAQ (reference sequence). V was shortened by 1 base and J by 4 bases, with 9 bases between the two germline ends. The CDR3 contains 14 residues. CDR3 in DNA: TGTGCCAGCAGCTTAGGGGGGGCTGCAGATACGCAGTATTTT. It codes for CASSLGGAADTQYF.

The chain uses TRBV30 and TRBJ2-3; 8 bases agree with TRBD2. Germline assignment: CDR1 GTSNPN and CDR2 SVGIG (reference sequence). This CDR3 region has 16 residues. The V and J ends lost 5 bases and 2 bases, in that order; junction bases with no gene match: 12. The chain's CDR3 is CAWVGRTSHYTDTQYF. Written as DNA, the CDR3 is TGTGCCTGGGTAGGAAGGACTAGCCACTACACAGATACGCAGTATTTT.

This clone was recorded a few times. The gene calls are TRBV29-1 and TRBJ2-5; D not resolved. The CDR3 contains 11 residues. The V end lost 7 bases, the J end lost 2 bases, and 8 bases lay between the germline ends. CDR1 is SQVTM, CDR2 ANQGSEA, per germline. The CDR3 DNA reads as TGCAGCGCCTTGCAGCAAGAGACCCAGTACTTC. Amino acids: CSALQQETQYF.

This clone came up a few times. The chain couples TRBV6-6 to TRBJ2-1, with 14 bases fitting TRBD2. V gave up 6 bases and J gave up 10 bases; unmatched junction bases: 8. The CDR3 consists of 15 residues. Looked up from germline, CDR1 is MNHNY and CDR2 is SVGAGI (reference sequence). The CDR3 protein is CASSPGTSGGGEQFF. The DNA for the CDR3 is TGTGCCAGCAGCCCCGGGACTAGCGGGGGTGGGGAGCAGTTCTTC.

This clone has just a few counts. The chain has TRBV4-3 and TRBJ1-2; 9 nucleotides align to TRBD1. J lost 7 bases, V lost 4 bases, and 7 bases had no gene match. Looked up from germline, CDR1 is LGHNA and CDR2 is YSLEER. The CDR3 has 14 amino acids. CDR3 residues: CASSRTGGVSGYTF. The DNA of the CDR3 is TGCGCCAGCAGCCGCACAGGGGGCGTGTCTGGCTACACCTTC.

The chain couples TRBV7-8 to TRBJ2-5; 8 nucleotides line up with TRBD2. With 7 bases clipped from V and 7 bases from J, the junction kept 11 bases outside the gene matches. The CDR3 loop spans 14 amino acids. Germline CDR1 SGHVS, CDR2 FQNEAQ. This chain's CDR3 is CASTQGLAGGTQYF. The CDR3 DNA follows: TGTGCCAGCACCCAGGGCCTAGCGGGCGGGACCCAGTACTTC.

This sequence joins TRBV29-1 and TRBJ2-7; 8 bases match TRBD1. V lost 4 bases and J lost 5; bases outside the gene matches: 7. This CDR3 is 13 amino acids long. Germline V gives CDR1 SQVTM, CDR2 ANQGSEA. The CDR3 DNA reads TGCAGCGTTGCCGACAGGGGCGGGGACGAGCAGTACTTC. This translates into CSVADRGGDEQYF.